This T cell receptor (beta chain) derives from a study of T cell clonality in common variable immunodeficiency. CDR3 length equals 14 residues. Germline values: CDR1 MNHNS, CDR2 SASEGT. This clone was picked up many times. The CDR3 end falls 3 residues outside the read, so it is completed with the germline J gene. Produced via immunoSEQ multiplex PCR; TCRdb's table is partial and in-frame only. The sample shows 50,000 to 65,000 clones, no singletons; the ten largest hold over 0.8%. The sample was peripheral blood mononuclear cells. The rearrangement links TRBV6-1 to TRBJ1-1; the D gene is possibly TRBD1 (6 bases). The source of this sequence is a person between 18 and 75 years old in good health. The CDR3 DNA, read in part, is TGTGCCAGCAGTGAAATCTCTCAGGGGCGCAAA. It is translated as CASSEISQGRK. In full, the CDR3 reads CASSEISQGRKAFF.